These 21 T cell receptor beta chains were all obtained from the same sample, sequenced in a study of control samples from healthy donors and cancer patients. Sequenced by immunoSEQ multiplex PCR; TCRdb stores in-frame clones only, minus some. The sample holds fewer than 500,000 clones, about nine tenths seen once. The sample taken for sequencing was PBMCs. The receptor source for this set is a man aged 35 to 55 with head and neck cancer.

The J gene is TRBJ1-3, the V gene TRBV9; no definite D call. Germline CDR1 and CDR2: SGDLS and YYNGEE. CDR3 length equals 14 residues. V was pared by 4 bases and J by 1 base, with 9 bases between. The CDR3 protein is CASSPHVSGNTIYF. As DNA, the CDR3 is TGTGCCAGCAGCCCCCATGTGTCTGGAAACACCATATATTTT.

Only one count was recorded for this clone. This chain joins TRBV19 and TRBJ2-3, with a tentative D call TRBD1 (5 bases). V was trimmed by 5 bases and J by 7 bases, leaving 16 bases between them. Germline V gives CDR1 LNHDA, CDR2 SQIVND (reference sequence). This CDR3 comprises 14 residues. The CDR3 coding sequence is TGTGCCAGTAGTCCGCCGACAGTGTGGAATACGCAGTATTTT. It yields the protein CASSPPTVWNTQYF.

This clone appeared once. This chain links TRBV18 with TRBJ2-1, with D perhaps matching TRBD2 (6 bases). The V and J ends lost 3 bases and 8 bases respectively, with 20 bases between them. Germline assignment: CDR1 KGHSH and CDR2 LQKENI. This CDR3 spans 16 amino acids. The CDR3, as DNA: TGTGCCAGCTCACCGACAGTGGAGGGATTTTTACATGAGCAGTTCTTC. It specifies CASSPTVEGFLHEQFF.

The chain joins TRBV5-6 to TRBJ2-7; either TRBD1 or TRBD2 may fit D (5 bases each). Looked up from germline, CDR1 is SGHDT and CDR2 is YYEEEE. This CDR3 contains 16 residues. Trimming pared 3 bases from V and 4 bases from J, leaving 20 bases between. The CDR3 loop reads CASSSVVGATIYEQYF. The CDR3, as DNA: TGTGCCAGCAGCTCAGTGGTCGGGGCGACCATTTACGAGCAGTACTTC.

The chain couples TRBV11-2 to TRBJ1-1; a possible D gene is TRBD1 (6 bases). The CDR3 is 13 residues long. Trimming took 6 bases from V and 5 from J, leaving 13 bases between them. Germline lookup yields CDR1 SGHAT and CDR2 FQNNGV. This CDR3 reads CASSPGVRTEAFF. CDR3 in DNA: TGTGCCAGCAGTCCAGGGGTGAGAACTGAAGCTTTCTTT.

This clone was counted once. V and J are TRBV7-8 and TRBJ2-5; 10 bases are shared with TRBD1. The CDR3 length is 14 residues. Germline CDR1 is SGHVS and CDR2 is FQNEAQ. The ends lost 1 base at V and 4 bases at J; junction bases unmatched: 0. In DNA, the CDR3 is TGTGCCAGCAGCTTAGGGGACAGGGGAGAGACCCAGTACTTC. It specifies CASSLGDRGETQYF.

This chain links TRBV7-6 with TRBJ2-2; 8 bases match TRBD2. This CDR3 is 18 amino acids long. Germline CDR1 SGHVS, CDR2 FNYEAQ. V was clipped by 3 bases and J by 0 bases; unmatched bases: 9. CDR3 loop: CASSFQWAGGSNTGELFF. Written as DNA, the CDR3 is TGTGCCAGCAGCTTCCAATGGGCGGGAGGATCGAACACCGGGGAGCTGTTTTTT.

The chain has TRBV6-5 and TRBJ2-1; D not certain. With 1 base removed from V and 9 bases from J, the gap between germline ends came to 7 bases. The CDR3 runs 12 residues. Germline V gives CDR1 MNHEY, CDR2 SVGAGI. CDR3 residues: CASSYLGGEQFF. The CDR3 coding sequence is TGTGCCAGCAGTTACTTAGGTGGTGAGCAGTTCTTC.

The chain carries TRBV5-1 and TRBJ1-1, with D maybe TRBD1 (5 bases). Trimming stripped 4 bases from V and 7 bases from J, with 20 bases between. Germline loops: CDR1 SGHRS, CDR2 YFSETQ. This CDR3 is built from 15 residues. CDR3 protein: CASSPGPGVGSEAFF. CDR3 in DNA: TGCGCCAGCAGCCCCGGCCCGGGGGTAGGTAGTGAAGCTTTCTTT. Drawing the rest from reference TRBV5-1 and TRBJ1-1, the complete variable domain is KAGVTQTPRYLIKTRGQQVTLSCSPISGHRSVSWYQQTPGQGLQFLFEYFSETQRNKGNFPGRFSGRQFSNSRSEMNVSTLELGDSALYLCASSPGPGVGSEAFFGQGTRLTVV.

V and J are TRBV27 and TRBJ1-5; D perhaps matches TRBD1 (5 bases). The CDR3 consists of 15 residues. Germline V gene sequence: CDR1 MNHEY, CDR2 SMNVEV (reference sequence). The ends were cut back, 6 bases at V and 1 base at J, with 13 bases in the middle. As DNA, the CDR3 is TGTGCCAGCAGAATGGGGGGAGGCAGCAATCAGCCCCAGCATTTT. As protein: CASRMGGGSNQPQHF.

The chain joins TRBV9 to TRBJ1-2, with a tentative D call TRBD1 (6 bases). Per germline, CDR1 SGDLS and CDR2 YYNGEE. V lost 5 bases, J lost 5 bases, and 19 bases lay in between. This CDR3 contains 15 residues. This chain's CDR3 is CASSDSWGAQYGYTF. The CDR3 DNA sequence: TGTGCCAGCAGTGACTCCTGGGGGGCTCAATATGGCTACACCTTC.

This clone has only a few counts. The rearrangement uses TRBV6-5 and TRBJ2-3, with a possible D match to TRBD2 (6 bases). CDR1 MNHEY and CDR2 SVGAGI come from the germline V gene. V lost 0 bases to trimming and J lost 4 bases, with 8 bases between them. CDR3 length equals 14 residues. The CDR3 region has the DNA TGTGCCAGCAGTTACTCCCCGGGGGCAGATACGCAGTATTTT. Translated: CASSYSPGADTQYF.

CDR3 sequence reads: CASSPPSQSSGNTIYF. As DNA, the CDR3 is TGTGCCAGCTCACCACCGTCCCAGAGCTCTGGAAACACCATATATTTT. The chain combines TRBV18 with TRBJ1-3; D gene uncertain. CDR1 is KGHSH, CDR2 LQKENI, per germline. The CDR3 spans 16 residues. Trimming cost V 0 bases and J 0 bases, with 9 bases left between them.

The chain links TRBV27 to TRBJ1-2, with TRBD1 identical over 7 bases. In germline, CDR1 is MNHEY, CDR2 SMNVEV (reference sequence). The CDR3 spans 11 residues. V dropped 6 bases and J dropped 6; count of bases not matched to a gene: 1. The CDR3 sequence is CASRTGDGYTF. CDR3 nucleotides: TGTGCCAGCAGAACAGGGGATGGCTACACCTTC.

This clone was observed once. This chain joins TRBV7-3 and TRBJ2-2; no clear D. V was pared by 1 base and J by 4 bases, with 10 bases between. This CDR3 has 15 residues. CDR1 is SGHTA and CDR2 is FQGTGA in the germline V gene. The CDR3 DNA reads as TGTGCCAGCAGCTTAAACGGTCCCTCCACCGGGGAGCTGTTTTTT. Its translation: CASSLNGPSTGELFF.

This clone was counted a single time. This chain joins TRBV5-1 and TRBJ2-5; TRBD2 agrees at 7 bases. The ends lost 3 bases at V and 14 bases at J; junction bases unmatched: 10. This CDR3 has 12 residues. The germline V gene has CDR1 SGHRS and CDR2 YFSETQ. DNA of the CDR3: TGCGCCAGCAGCTGGGGGAGGGAGGCGTTATACTTC. The encoded protein is CASSWGREALYF.

This clone was seen a few times. V and J are TRBV15 and TRBJ1-3; TRBD1 might be the D (6 bases). There are 19 residues in the CDR3. Germline assignment: CDR1 LNHNV and CDR2 YYDKDF (reference sequence). V gave up 0 bases and J gave up 0 bases, with 18 bases separating them. CDR3 DNA: TGTGCCACCAGCAGAGATAGGGAACAGGGCTATATCTCTGGAAACACCATATATTTT. It specifies CATSRDREQGYISGNTIYF.

The gene calls are TRBV7-6 and TRBJ2-7; 12 bases map to TRBD2. The CDR3 is made up of 16 amino acids. Unmatched junction bases numbered 7, after V lost 1 base and J lost 6 bases. Germline CDR1 is SGHVS and CDR2 is FNYEAQ. CDR3 DNA: TGTGCCAGCAGCTTAGGGAACCTAGCGGGAGGGCTCGAGCAGTACTTC. This gives the protein CASSLGNLAGGLEQYF.

The chain joins TRBV7-3 to TRBJ1-1, with 8 bases identical to TRBD1. The J segment lost 1 base and the V segment lost 3 bases, leaving 13 bases of the junction unmatched. This CDR3 contains 18 residues. Per germline, CDR1 SGHTA and CDR2 FQGTGA. CDR3 sequence reads: CASSFRGRGSGGNTEAFF. For the CDR3, the DNA is TGTGCCAGCAGCTTCAGGGGGCGCGGGTCCGGGGGGAACACTGAAGCTTTCTTT.

The V and J genes are TRBV19 and TRBJ1-6, with TRBD1 matching over 8 bases. The CDR3 contains 13 residues. CDR1 and CDR2 from the germline V gene are LNHDA and SQIVND (reference sequence). The ends lost 3 bases at V and 11 bases at J; junction bases unmatched: 3. Here the CDR3 reads CASSIDRGAPLHF. CDR3 sequence (DNA): TGTGCCAGTAGTATCGACAGGGGAGCACCCCTCCACTTT.

The genes are TRBV7-9 and TRBJ1-1; D is ambiguous. V lost 6 bases to trimming and J lost 1 base, with 6 bases between them. The CDR3 contains 12 residues. Germline assignment: CDR1 SEHNR and CDR2 FQNEAQ (reference sequence). This CDR3 reads CASRDTNTEAFF. As DNA, the CDR3 is TGTGCCAGCAGAGACACGAACACTGAAGCTTTCTTT.